One and the same sample provided the 18 T cell receptor beta chains below, sequenced in a study of identical twins. TCRdb reprocessed the 5' RACE reads via MiXCR and lists one record per CDR3 protein. The table has approximately 1.8 million distinct CDR3 sequences, about 30% seen once; the top ten hold about 0.27%. The sequencing input was cord blood. Every receptor here comes from a newborn girl in good health.

This clonotype showed up just once. The chain employs TRBV20-1 and TRBJ2-5; D possibly corresponds to TRBD2 (6 bases). The CDR3 spans 16 residues. CDR1 and CDR2 (germline): DFQATT, SNEGSKA (reference sequence). Trimming pared 0 bases from V and 11 bases from J, leaving 25 bases between. CDR3 DNA sequence: TGCAGTGCTAGAGATCGTGAGGGTGCGGGGAAGGATGAGCAGTACTTC. Amino acid sequence: CSARDREGAGKDEQYF.

The chain recombines TRBV20-1 with TRBJ1-1; tentatively, D is TRBD1 (6 bases). The germline V gene encodes CDR1 DFQATT and CDR2 SNEGSKA (reference sequence). The CDR3 runs 15 residues. V was trimmed by 5 bases and J by 0 bases, leaving 16 bases between them. CDR3 in amino acids: CSAPQLRGLNTEAFF. CDR3 bases: TGCAGTGCTCCTCAACTTCGGGGGCTGAACACTGAAGCTTTCTTT.

The chain carries TRBV7-9 and TRBJ1-2, with D unresolved. V was cut by 7 bases and J by 7 bases, with 13 bases left in between. The CDR3 extends over 12 amino acids. Germline lookup yields CDR1 SEHNR and CDR2 FQNEAQ (reference sequence). CDR3 loop: CASTNRSGGYTF. The CDR3 coding sequence is TGTGCCAGCACCAACAGATCGGGTGGCTACACCTTC.

The genes are TRBV7-2 and TRBJ1-1; D is unresolved. The germline V and J ends were trimmed by 2 bases and 0 bases, with 13 bases remaining between them. Germline V gene sequence: CDR1 SGHTA, CDR2 FQGNSA. CDR3 length: 16 residues. This chain's CDR3 is CASSLFPGPLNTEAFF. DNA for the CDR3: TGTGCCAGCAGCTTATTTCCAGGTCCCTTGAACACTGAAGCTTTCTTT.

The genes are TRBV10-3 and TRBJ2-4; 9 positions match TRBD1. Trimming removed 7 bases from V and 2 bases from J; junction bases left unmatched: 6. CDR3 length: 15 residues. The germline V gene has CDR1 ENHRY and CDR2 SYGVKD. The CDR3 DNA reads as TGTGCCATCAAGGCTACAGGGGGCACCAAAAACATTCAGTACTTC. Translating gives CAIKATGGTKNIQYF.

The V gene is TRBV4-2, the J gene TRBJ2-3; the D is unclear. The CDR3 covers 14 residues. V was pared by 0 bases and J by 6 bases, with 10 bases between. Germline CDR1 reads LGHNA; CDR2 reads YNFKEQ. This CDR3 reads CASSQEVLPDTQYF. As DNA, the CDR3 is TGTGCCAGCAGCCAAGAGGTTCTTCCGGATACGCAGTATTTT.

This clonotype appeared many times. V and J are TRBV7-9 and TRBJ2-7; D gene ambiguous. This CDR3 contains 13 residues. Germline CDR1 and CDR2: SEHNR and FQNEAQ (reference sequence). Trimming removed 5 bases from V and 2 bases from J, with 10 bases in between. The CDR3 DNA follows: TGTGCCAGCAGCCCGACTCTCGCCTACGAGCAGTACTTC. It translates to CASSPTLAYEQYF. Based on the CDR3 plus reference TRBV7-9 and TRBJ2-7, the full variable domain is DTGVSQNPRHKITKRGQNVTFRCDPISEHNRLYWYRQTLGQGPEFLTYFQNEAQLEKSRLLSDRFSAERPKGSFSTLEIQRTEQGDSAMYLCASSPTLAYEQYFGPGTRLTVT.

This clonotype was detected a few times. This chain links TRBV3-1 with TRBJ2-1; 9 bases agree with TRBD2. Germline trimming cut 2 bases from V and 4 bases from J; bases unmatched to any gene: 6. This CDR3 has 16 amino acids. Germline V gene data show CDR1 as LGHDT and CDR2 as YNNKEL (reference sequence). The CDR3 DNA sequence: TGTGCCAGCAGCCAACGGACTAGCGAGTGGTACAATGAGCAGTTCTTC. It encodes CASSQRTSEWYNEQFF.

This clonotype turned up a few times. The gene calls are TRBV11-1 and TRBJ1-2, with D possibly TRBD1 on 5 matching bases. Germline V CDR1 and CDR2: SGHAT, FQDESV (reference sequence). The V end lost 5 bases, the J end lost 5 bases, and 18 bases lay between the germline ends. The CDR3 is made up of 15 amino acids. CDR3 in DNA: TGTGCCAGCAGCGCCTTCCCCAGCCCAGGGTATGGCTACACCTTC. This encodes CASSAFPSPGYGYTF.

About this clonotype: A much larger clone lies a single base off, so this may be a read error. V gene TRBV3-1 combines with J gene TRBJ2-1; possible D gene TRBD2, 5 bases. V was clipped by 4 bases and J by 10 bases, with 17 bases between them. Germline assignment: CDR1 LGHDT and CDR2 YNNKEL (reference sequence). The CDR3 has 14 amino acids. The chain's CDR3 is CASSLDSSSYEQFF. CDR3 DNA: TGTGCCAGCAGCCTAGACTCTAGCTCCTACGAGCAGTTCTTC.

This chain connects TRBV5-1 to TRBJ1-6; D ambiguous. The CDR3 is 12 amino acids. V lost 3 bases and J lost 11, with 9 bases in between. Germline CDR1 reads SGHRS; CDR2 reads YFSETQ. CDR3 in amino acids: CASSSGTPPLHF. CDR3 nucleotide sequence: TGCGCCAGCAGCTCGGGAACGCCACCCCTCCACTTT.

This clonotype has just a few counts. This chain links TRBV20-1 with TRBJ1-2; no reliable D call. The CDR3 is 9 amino acids. Germline lookup yields CDR1 DFQATT and CDR2 SNEGSKA (reference sequence). CDR3 DNA: TGCAGCCCTTTGGGGGGCTACACCTTC. Translated, it gives CSPLGGYTF.

This clonotype was recorded a few times. The chain uses TRBV7-9 and TRBJ1-1; a possible D gene is TRBD1 (6 bases). There are 15 residues in the CDR3. V lost 11 bases and J 0 bases, leaving 19 bases between the germline ends. Germline loops: CDR1 SEHNR, CDR2 FQNEAQ (reference sequence). The CDR3 DNA is TGTGCCTCAGGGGTTGGGGGGTACATGAACACTGAAGCTTTCTTT. This translates into CASGVGGYMNTEAFF.

The J gene is TRBJ1-2, the V gene TRBV6-5; the D gene is possibly TRBD1 (5 bases). Trimming removed 0 bases from V and 8 bases from J, with 13 bases in between. The CDR3 is 14 amino acids. Germline V gene sequence: CDR1 MNHEY, CDR2 SVGAGI. The CDR3 sequence: CASSYSSDSRGYTF. The CDR3 DNA is TGTGCCAGCAGTTACTCGAGCGACAGTAGGGGCTACACCTTC.

A word on this clonotype: A much larger clone lies a single base off, so this may be a read error. The rearrangement joins TRBV5-1 to TRBJ2-3; 9 bases are shared with TRBD2. Per the germline V gene, CDR1 is SGHRS and CDR2 is YFSETQ. There are 16 residues in the CDR3. The CDR3 loop is CTSSLATSGGFDTQYF. CDR3 in DNA: TGCACCAGCAGCTTGGCGACTAGCGGCGGTTTTGATACGCAGTATTTT. The entire variable domain, with the rest obtained from reference TRBV5-1 and TRBJ2-3, is as follows: KAGVTQTPRYLIKTRGQQVTLSCSPISGHRSVSWYQQTPGQGLQFLFEYFSETQRNKGNFPGRFSGRQFSNSRSEMNVSTLELGDSALYLCTSSLATSGGFDTQYFGPGTRLTVL.

V usage is TRBV19 and J usage is TRBJ1-2, with a tentative D call TRBD1 (6 bases). Germline V gene data show CDR1 as LNHDA and CDR2 as SQIVND (reference sequence). Trimming took off 1 base at V and 2 bases at J, with 11 bases between the two ends. The CDR3 covers 15 residues. CDR3 in DNA: TGTGCCAGTAGTATAGTTGGGGGCAGCAACTATGGCTACACCTTC. Amino acid sequence: CASSIVGGSNYGYTF.

The chain employs TRBV2 and TRBJ2-7, with 9 positions matching TRBD1. J gave up 7 bases and V 11 bases, and 15 bases lay outside the gene matches. The CDR3 extends over 14 amino acids. Germline-derived CDR1 and CDR2 are SNHLY and FYNNEI. CDR3 bases: TGTGCCTCATGTTCACAGGGGGCCCGCAATGAGCAGTACTTC. Its protein is CASCSQGARNEQYF.

V gene TRBV6-5 combines with J gene TRBJ1-2; 9 bases are shared with TRBD1. The CDR3 totals 15 residues. After removal of 5 bases from V and 4 bases from J, the junction contained 8 bases not matched to a gene. Germline V lookup: CDR1 MNHEY, CDR2 SVGAGI. CDR3 coding DNA: TGTGCCAGCAGTCGAACAGGGGGCCGCCTCTATGGCTACACCTTC. Amino acid sequence: CASSRTGGRLYGYTF.